The 25 T cell receptor beta chains listed next were all sequenced from one sample in a study of shared clonotypes between healthy human individuals. Only in-frame clones appear in the TCRdb table, and some are missing; sequencing was by immunoSEQ multiplex PCR. Of millions of clones listed, over 85% are singletons. The sequenced material came from naive CD4+ T cells sorted from blood. Subset meaning: CD45RA+ positively selected. The receptors shown here come from a man aged 18 to 29 in good health.

The rearrangement links TRBV2 to TRBJ2-7, with a weak D call TRBD2 (5 bases). V was trimmed by 6 bases and J by 7 bases, leaving 10 bases between them. This CDR3 spans 11 amino acids. Germline CDR1 reads SNHLY; CDR2 reads FYNNEI. This CDR3 reads CASRAGWEQYF. Here the CDR3 DNA reads TGTGCCAGCAGGGCGGGTTGGGAGCAGTACTTC. The variable domain in full, completed from reference TRBV2 and TRBJ2-7, reads EPEVTQTPSHQVTQMGQEVILRCVPISNHLYFYWYRQILGQKVEFLVSFYNNEISEKSEIFDDQFSVERPDGSNFTLKIRSTKLEDSAMYFCASRAGWEQYFGPGTRLTVT.

In DNA, the CDR3 is TGTGCCAGTAGTATCCCTCCTTCGGGGATTGGGACCGGGGAGCTGTTTTTT. Translation gives CASSIPPSGIGTGELFF. This chain links TRBV19 with TRBJ2-2, with D possibly matching TRBD2 (5 bases). V was pared by 3 bases and J by 5 bases, with 19 bases between. This CDR3 is 17 amino acids long. CDR1 LNHDA and CDR2 SQIVND come from the germline V gene (reference sequence).

This clone was picked up one time. V gene TRBV9 combines with J gene TRBJ2-5, with 11 bases lining up with TRBD2. V was pared by 0 bases and J by 0 bases, with 4 bases of the junction left unmatched. The CDR3 is 17 residues long. Germline CDR1 reads SGDLS; CDR2 reads YYNGEE. The CDR3 is CASSVGLAGGYQETQYF. Written as DNA, the CDR3 is TGTGCCAGCAGCGTAGGGCTAGCGGGGGGTTACCAAGAGACCCAGTACTTC.

The rearrangement uses TRBV6-1 and TRBJ2-7; 10 bases are a match to TRBD2. CDR1 is MNHNS, CDR2 SASEGT, per germline. The trim removed 7 bases at V and 6 bases at J, leaving 12 bases unmatched. The CDR3 spans 15 residues. The CDR3 DNA reads TGTGCCAGCACTTTCACCGGGACTAGCGAAAGCGAGCAGTACTTC. It is translated as CASTFTGTSESEQYF.

J is TRBJ1-2 and V is TRBV28; no clear D. The germline CDR1 and CDR2 sequences are MDHEN and SYDVKM. There are 15 residues in the CDR3. V lost 3 bases to trimming and J lost 4 bases, with 15 bases between them. The CDR3 bases are TGTGCCAGCAGTTTCCCGGGTCAGGCCGTCTATGGCTACACCTTC. The encoded protein is CASSFPGQAVYGYTF.

This chain links TRBV10-3 with TRBJ2-3, with TRBD2 matching 7 bases. J gave up 0 bases and V 4 bases, and 7 bases lay outside the gene matches. The CDR3 contains 16 residues. Germline CDR1 is ENHRY and CDR2 is SYGVKD. The CDR3, as DNA: TGTGCCATCAGTGCGCCGGGACTAATAAGCACAGATACGCAGTATTTT. It yields the protein CAISAPGLISTDTQYF.

This clone was picked up one time. The rearrangement joins TRBV6-4 to TRBJ1-1; TRBD1 might be the D (5 bases). Germline loops: CDR1 MRHNA, CDR2 SNTAGT. The CDR3 spans 13 residues. V lost 0 bases to trimming and J lost 10 bases, with 12 bases between them. CDR3 protein: CASSDSGATPAFF. CDR3 DNA sequence: TGTGCCAGCAGTGACTCAGGGGCCACCCCAGCTTTCTTT.

This rearrangement joins TRBV9 to TRBJ2-1, with TRBD2 matching 7 bases. The CDR3 spans 14 residues. V dropped 0 bases and J dropped 8; count of bases not matched to a gene: 5. Germline assignment: CDR1 SGDLS and CDR2 YYNGEE. The CDR3: CASSVDPAGDEQFF. The CDR3 nucleotides are TGTGCCAGCAGCGTAGACCCGGCGGGGGATGAGCAGTTCTTC.

This clone has only one observation. The chain carries TRBV30 and TRBJ1-4; D is unresolved. The CDR3 covers 12 residues. V was shortened by 3 bases and J by 7 bases, with 9 bases between the two germline ends. CDR1 GTSNPN and CDR2 SVGIG come from the germline V gene (reference sequence). The CDR3 nucleotides are TGTGCCTGGAGGGAAAAGGGTGAAAAACTGTTTTTT. The encoded protein is CAWREKGEKLFF.

On this clone: Other DNA sequences in the sample encode the same CDR3. The chain joins TRBV4-3 to TRBJ2-7; D could derive from TRBD1 or TRBD2 (5 bases each). Germline CDR1 reads LGHNA; CDR2 reads YSLEER. This CDR3 is built from 14 residues. The V gene lost 0 bases and the J gene lost 2 bases, with 8 bases spanning the gap. The CDR3 protein is CASSQEEGPYEQYF. The CDR3 DNA reads as TGCGCCAGCAGCCAAGAAGAGGGGCCCTACGAGCAGTACTTC.

This sequence joins TRBV5-1 and TRBJ2-1; a weak D match, TRBD2 (6 bases). V was cut by 3 bases and J by 6 bases, with 10 bases left in between. Germline CDR1 SGHRS, CDR2 YFSETQ. The CDR3 totals 13 residues. The CDR3 here is CASSSEGINEQFF. The CDR3 DNA reads TGCGCCAGCAGCTCGGAGGGGATCAATGAGCAGTTCTTC.

The chain combines TRBV21-1 with TRBJ2-7; the table's D call, TRBD2, has no DNA check behind it. TRBV21-1 is designated a pseudogene. The CDR3 runs to 16 residues. The CDR3: CASSKFSGRSFYEQYF. The CDR3, as DNA: TGTGCCAGCAGCAAATTTAGCGGGAGATCTTTCTACGAGCAGTACTTC.

Written as DNA, the CDR3 is TGTGCCAGCAGCGGCGGACTAGCGGGAGGAAATGAGCAGTTCTTC. Protein: CASSGGLAGGNEQFF. This chain links TRBV2 with TRBJ2-1, with 14 nucleotides matching TRBD2. CDR3 length: 15 amino acids. Germline V CDR1 and CDR2: SNHLY, FYNNEI. V shed 6 bases and J 7 bases; nucleotides not matched to a gene: 5.

The chain combines TRBV25-1 with TRBJ2-5; 15 positions match TRBD2. The CDR3 covers 16 residues. The germline V gene encodes CDR1 MGHDK and CDR2 SYGVNS. V gave up 6 bases and J gave up 5 bases; unmatched junction bases: 7. The CDR3 spells CASSGLAGGPRETQYF. The CDR3, as DNA: TGTGCCAGCAGCGGACTAGCGGGGGGGCCCCGGGAGACCCAGTACTTC.

This chain joins TRBV7-9 and TRBJ2-5; the D is unclear. The germline gives CDR1 SEHNR, CDR2 FQNEAQ (reference sequence). Deletions cut 0 bases from V and 7 bases from J, with 9 bases between. The CDR3 consists of 13 residues. CDR3 loop: CASSLAASGTQYF. CDR3 sequence (DNA): TGTGCCAGCAGCTTAGCGGCCTCTGGGACCCAGTACTTC.

The chain joins TRBV9 to TRBJ2-7; 9 nucleotides align to TRBD1. The germline gives CDR1 SGDLS, CDR2 YYNGEE. The junction had 6 bases not matched to a gene; V was cut back by 2 bases and J by 3 bases. This CDR3 region has 15 residues. The CDR3 DNA reads TGTGCCAGCAGCGTCCGGACAGGGGCGAACTACGAGCAGTACTTC. This codes for CASSVRTGANYEQYF. Together with reference TRBV9 and TRBJ2-7, the CDR3 gives the full variable domain: DSGVTQTPKHLITATGQRVTLRCSPRSGDLSVYWYQQSLDQGLQFLIQYYNGEERAKGNILERFSAQQFPDLHSELNLSSLELGDSALYFCASSVRTGANYEQYFGPGTRLTVT.

This chain uses TRBV4-3 with TRBJ2-3; possible D gene TRBD2, 6 bases. This CDR3 is 16 amino acids long. Germline V gene lookup returns CDR1 LGHNA and CDR2 YSLEER. V lost 1 base, J lost 0 bases, and 11 bases lay in between. The CDR3, as DNA: TGCGCCAGCAGCCAAGGGCTAGCGAGAAGCACAGATACGCAGTATTTT. This encodes CASSQGLARSTDTQYF.

The J gene is TRBJ2-1, the V gene TRBV30, with TRBD2 matching over 15 bases. The germline V gene encodes CDR1 GTSNPN and CDR2 SVGIG (reference sequence). The CDR3 is made up of 19 amino acids. The junction had 8 bases not matched to a gene; V was cut back by 2 bases and J by 0 bases. The CDR3 DNA is TGTGCCTGGAGTTCGGGACTAGCGGGAGGAACTACCTCCTACAATGAGCAGTTCTTC. It translates to CAWSSGLAGGTTSYNEQFF.

V usage is TRBV27 and J usage is TRBJ2-5; TRBD2 aligns across 12 bases. The length of the CDR3 is 17 residues. The trim removed 6 bases at V and 4 bases at J, leaving 12 bases unmatched. Per germline, CDR1 MNHEY and CDR2 SMNVEV (reference sequence). The CDR3 region is CASSRLKLAGGLETQYF. The CDR3 DNA is TGTGCCAGCAGCCGACTGAAACTAGCGGGGGGACTAGAGACCCAGTACTTC.

This chain connects TRBV5-1 to TRBJ2-6; no firm D call. Trimming removed 1 base at V and 3 bases at J, with 5 bases between. CDR3 length: 14 residues. The germline V gene encodes CDR1 SGHRS and CDR2 YFSETQ. The CDR3 is CASSLHGGANVLTF. The CDR3 bases are TGCGCCAGCAGCTTGCATGGTGGGGCCAACGTCCTGACTTTC.

Many counts were recorded for this clone. The V and J genes are TRBV12-5 and TRBJ2-1; D is unclear. In germline, CDR1 is LGHNT, CDR2 FRNRAP. With 0 bases removed from V and 0 bases from J, the gap between germline ends came to 18 bases. There are 19 residues in the CDR3. The CDR3 coding sequence is TGTGCTAGTGGTTTGGTAGTCCCCTGGGCCGCTACCTCCTACAATGAGCAGTTCTTC. Translation gives CASGLVVPWAATSYNEQFF. Together with reference TRBV12-5 and TRBJ2-1, the CDR3 gives the full variable domain: DARVTQTPRHKVTEMGQEVTMRCQPILGHNTVFWYRQTMMQGLELLAYFRNRAPLDDSGMPKDRFSAEMPDATLATLKIQPSEPRDSAVYFCASGLVVPWAATSYNEQFFGPGTRLTVL.

The sample holds one count of this clone. The chain carries TRBV14 and TRBJ2-7; possibly TRBD1 or TRBD2 for D (5 bases each). Germline V gives CDR1 SGHDN, CDR2 FVKESK. V was clipped by 4 bases and J by 2 bases, with 9 bases between them. The CDR3 length is 13 residues. DNA for the CDR3: TGTGCCAGCAGCCCGGGACCGCCCTACGAGCAGTACTTC. This translates into CASSPGPPYEQYF.

In its sample, this clone was seen once. The chain carries TRBV10-3 and TRBJ2-2; TRBD2 aligns across 7 bases. V shed 4 bases, J shed 0 bases, and the junction held 2 bases outside the gene matches. The CDR3 runs 15 residues. CDR1 is ENHRY and CDR2 is SYGVKD in the germline V gene. In DNA form, the CDR3 reads TGTGCCATCAGTGTGGCGGGGGCGAACACCGGGGAGCTGTTTTTT. Translated: CAISVAGANTGELFF.

This chain uses TRBV21-1 with TRBJ2-7; the table's D call TRBD1 went unverified against the DNA. TRBV21-1 is tagged as a pseudogene. The CDR3 covers 16 residues. The CDR3 loop reads CASRPYPDRGNSEQYF. In DNA form, the CDR3 reads TGTGCCAGCAGGCCGTATCCCGACAGGGGCAACTCCGAGCAGTACTTC.

This clone was seen just once. The V gene is TRBV6-1, the J gene TRBJ1-5; weak D call: TRBD1 (5 bases). The CDR3 is 14 residues long. Germline loops: CDR1 MNHNS, CDR2 SASEGT. V lost 6 bases and J 4 bases, leaving 13 bases between the germline ends. CDR3: CASRTGQGNQPQHF. The DNA for the CDR3 is TGTGCCAGCAGGACGGGGCAGGGAAATCAGCCCCAGCATTTT.